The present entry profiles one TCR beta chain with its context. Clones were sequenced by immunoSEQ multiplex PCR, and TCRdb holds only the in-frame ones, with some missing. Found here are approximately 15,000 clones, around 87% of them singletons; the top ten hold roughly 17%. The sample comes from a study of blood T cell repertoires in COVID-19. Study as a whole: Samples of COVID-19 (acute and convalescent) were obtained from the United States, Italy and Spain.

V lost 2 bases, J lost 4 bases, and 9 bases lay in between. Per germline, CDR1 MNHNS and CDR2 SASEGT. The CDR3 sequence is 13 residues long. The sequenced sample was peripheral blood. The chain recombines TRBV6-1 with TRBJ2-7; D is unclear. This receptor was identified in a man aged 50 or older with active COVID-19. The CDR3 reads CASSEIQSYEQYF. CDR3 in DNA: TGTGCCAGCAGTGAAATACAATCGTACGAGCAGTACTTC.